The T cell receptor beta chain under discussion was sequenced for a study of cytomegalovirus exposure and HLA in healthy donors. Findings and caveats of the study: Usually a TCR sequence was rare, but some public TCRs were found in many donors. Certain sequence variants were highly shared and formed a cluster, and this cluster was likely a sequencing artifact. In an earlier analysis, in 587 donors, most V segments appeared productive either ~87% or ~30% of the time. Apparent HLA restriction characterized most CMV-associated TCR beta chains in a later analysis.

Regarding this clone: The antigen is undetermined.

CDR1 is SGHVS, CDR2 FQNEAQ, per germline. V dropped 1 base and J dropped 5; count of bases not matched to a gene: 2. CDR3 size: 15 residues. Primers: 60 Vbeta forward and 13 Jbeta reverse. Clones were read by immunoSEQ multiplex PCR, and TCRdb kept only the in-frame ones, dropping some. This sample has some 120,000 clones, with around four fifths found just once. The source is a middle-aged woman in good health and CMV-seropositive. The chain joins TRBV7-8 to TRBJ1-4; 9 nucleotides line up with TRBD1. The specimen was PBMCs. The CDR3 loop reads CASSLGGTGNEKLFF. CDR3 sequence (DNA): TGTGCCAGCAGCTTAGGGGGGACAGGGAATGAAAAACTGTTTTTT.